A selection of T cell receptor beta chains follows, all from one sample in a study of T cell repertoires in cytomegalovirus infection. Each CDR3 protein gets one entry after TCRdb re-called the reads with MiXCR. Of about 500,000 distinct CDR3 sequences in the sample, roughly a third were seen once. These receptors lack a known antigen. The sequencing here drew on cultured PBMCs, taken from culture after CMV antigen stimulation. These receptors were collected from a human donor in good health (CMV status not recorded). Some clones in this sample may be carry-over from other donors' samples. CDR3s include the opening cysteine and the closing phenylalanine or tryptophan. Fields, in order: V gene, J gene, clone size, CDR3 protein. Size values are once, few and many counts, or a class for expanded clones, and some rows have none.

TRBV18	TRBJ2-1	-	CASSLSSGPGNEQFF
TRBV6-2/TRBV6-3	TRBJ2-1	few	CASNPRGGEQFF
TRBV5-1	TRBJ2-1	-	CASSLYKTDNEQFF
TRBV6-6	TRBJ2-2	few	CASRPAGLLNTGELFF
TRBV2	TRBJ2-3	-	CASSRTPSTDTQYF
TRBV12-3/TRBV12-4	TRBJ1-5	-	CASSQGLYSNQPQHF
TRBV11-2	TRBJ2-3	-	CASSYTRWGGTDTQYF
TRBV7-9	TRBJ1-2	few	CASSLIGQGNYGYTF
TRBV19	TRBJ2-1	few	CASKKAHSYNEQFF
TRBV20-1	TRBJ2-7	once	CSAAPPRGGSYEQYF
TRBV28	TRBJ2-1	many	CASRPTSGRNSYNEQFF
TRBV5-1	TRBJ2-1	-	CASSLVAGGQNEQFF
TRBV9	TRBJ2-6	-	CASRNHHRKSSGANVLTF
TRBV20-1	TRBJ2-5	-	CSAGRGTYQETQYF
TRBV7-6	TRBJ2-1	many	CASSLAEVAGWTEQFF
TRBV10-3	TRBJ1-2	-	CAISGDRVAANYGYTF
TRBV6-1	TRBJ2-1	few	CASNGRVQANNEQFF
TRBV6-5	TRBJ2-1	-	CASSYAGSTYNEQFF
TRBV28	TRBJ2-6	few	CASSFAGLGSGANVLTF
TRBV2	TRBJ1-1	-	CASQGTGPMNTEAFF
TRBV6-1	TRBJ2-7	-	CASSYASNYEQYF
TRBV12-3/TRBV12-4	TRBJ1-1	-	CASSPGAPGDTEAFF
TRBV28	TRBJ1-3	few	CASTSTVESTIYF
TRBV7-2	TRBJ2-3	few	CASSFAYADTQYF
TRBV7-2	TRBJ2-2	few	CASSLVWDATGELFF
TRBV12-3/TRBV12-4	TRBJ2-4	-	CASSSVTSGKNIQYF
TRBV7-8	TRBJ2-3	few	CASSPTETFTDTQYF
TRBV7-2	TRBJ1-1	-	CASSLRYNPVAFF
TRBV19	TRBJ2-1	-	CASSLPFTRANNEQFF
TRBV12-3/TRBV12-4	TRBJ1-4	-	CASSPESTGDEKLFF
TRBV11-3	TRBJ1-1	few	CASSERGGLEAFF
TRBV6-1	TRBJ2-4	few	CASSESAFGAGGGKNIQYF
TRBV4-1	TRBJ1-3	-	CASSHPGQVTIYF
TRBV20-1	TRBJ2-3	few	CSAEPPGQGFTDTQYF
TRBV6-1	TRBJ2-1	-	CASGTSPRIGNEQFF
TRBV7-9	TRBJ1-5	-	CASSLSISNQPQHF
TRBV2	TRBJ1-5	-	CASSESINQPQHF
TRBV6-2/TRBV6-3	TRBJ2-1	-	CASEAGGSYNEQFF